These 27 T cell receptor beta chains came from one sample sequenced in a study of shared clonotypes between healthy human individuals. The table came from immunoSEQ multiplex PCR; TCRdb's copy has only in-frame clones and leaves some out. The sample lists over a million clones, around 97% occurring once. Sequencing was done on a sample of naive CD4+ T cells sorted from blood. The sample's subset: CD45RA+ positively selected. These TCRs come from a man aged 30 to 45 in good health.

V usage is TRBV28 and J usage is TRBJ1-5; D may be TRBD1 (5 bases). The CDR3 totals 13 residues. The germline gives CDR1 MDHEN, CDR2 SYDVKM. V was shortened by 2 bases and J by 9 bases, with 11 bases between the two germline ends. CDR3 region: CASSLLGPGPQHF. The CDR3 coding sequence is TGTGCCAGCAGTTTACTGGGGCCGGGGCCCCAGCATTTT.

This sequence joins TRBV19 and TRBJ2-7; 10 bases are shared with TRBD1. With 8 bases clipped from V and 7 bases from J, the junction kept 8 bases outside the gene matches. This CDR3 is built from 13 residues. Germline V gene lookup returns CDR1 LNHDA and CDR2 SQIVND (reference sequence). CDR3: CASSRDRGREQYF. In DNA, the CDR3 is TGTGCCAGTTCCCGGGACAGGGGTAGGGAGCAGTACTTC. Variable domain in full (rest from reference TRBV19 and TRBJ2-7): DGGITQSPKYLFRKEGQNVTLSCEQNLNHDAMYWYRQDPGQGLRLIYYSQIVNDFQKGDIAEGYSVSREKKESFPLTVTSAQKNPTAFYLCASSRDRGREQYFGPGTRLTVT.

The rearrangement joins TRBV7-8 to TRBJ1-3; D not certain. Between the trimmed V and J ends, which lost 8 bases and 0 bases, there was a span of 20 bases. Germline loops: CDR1 SGHVS, CDR2 FQNEAQ. The CDR3 consists of 17 residues. The CDR3 loop reads CASHLGRERNSGNTIYF. For the CDR3, the DNA is TGTGCCAGCCACCTTGGGCGGGAACGCAACTCTGGAAACACCATATATTTT.

This chain links TRBV27 with TRBJ1-5; D perhaps matches TRBD1 (6 bases). CDR1 MNHEY and CDR2 SMNVEV come from the germline V gene (reference sequence). V was cut by 4 bases and J by 5 bases, with 9 bases left in between. The CDR3 consists of 13 residues. The CDR3 bases are TGTGCCAGCAGTTACAGGGTCGATCAGCCCCAGCATTTT. Its protein is CASSYRVDQPQHF.

The chain is built from TRBV7-9 and TRBJ2-1, with 7 bases aligning to TRBD2. V shed 1 base and J 7 bases; nucleotides not matched to a gene: 10. There are 16 residues in the CDR3. Germline lookup yields CDR1 SEHNR and CDR2 FQNEAQ (reference sequence). CDR3: CASSLGVGGGRNEQFF. In DNA, the CDR3 is TGTGCCAGCAGCTTAGGCGTTGGGGGAGGGCGGAATGAGCAGTTCTTC.

This rearrangement joins TRBV19 to TRBJ1-5, with 9 bases that match TRBD1. V was pared by 2 bases and J by 2 bases, with 4 bases of the junction left unmatched. Germline V gene lookup returns CDR1 LNHDA and CDR2 SQIVND (reference sequence). The CDR3 spans 16 residues. CDR3 nucleotide sequence: TGTGCCAGTAGTATAATACAGGGGGCGGGCAATCAGCCCCAGCATTTT. It encodes CASSIIQGAGNQPQHF.

For this clone: Other DNA sequences within the sample encode an identical CDR3. The chain has TRBV7-8 and TRBJ2-5; 16 bases agree with TRBD2. V lost 5 bases and J lost 5; bases outside the gene matches: 2. The CDR3 sequence is 15 residues long. Germline assignment: CDR1 SGHVS and CDR2 FQNEAQ. The CDR3 DNA reads as TGTGCCAGCAGCCTGGGACTAGCGGGAGGGGAGACCCAGTACTTC. Its protein is CASSLGLAGGETQYF. Based on the CDR3 plus reference TRBV7-8 and TRBJ2-5, the full variable domain is GAGVSQSPRYKVAKRGQDVALRCDPISGHVSLFWYQQALGQGPEFLTYFQNEAQLDKSGLPSDRFFAERPEGSVSTLKIQRTQQEDSAVYLCASSLGLAGGETQYFGPGTRLLVL.

The chain joins TRBV11-2 to TRBJ2-1, with 8 bases identical to TRBD1. The CDR3 extends over 14 amino acids. Germline CDR1 and CDR2: SGHAT and FQNNGV. With V trimmed by 4 bases and J by 4 bases, 3 bases remained unmatched. The CDR3 spells CASSSRDRYNEQFF. The CDR3 bases are TGTGCCAGCAGCTCCCGGGACAGGTACAATGAGCAGTTCTTC. Full variable domain (missing parts from reference TRBV11-2 and TRBJ2-1): EAGVAQSPRYKIIEKRQSVAFWCNPISGHATLYWYQQILGQGPKLLIQFQNNGVVDDSQLPKDRFSAERLKGVDSTLKIQPAKLEDSAVYLCASSSRDRYNEQFFGPGTRLTVL.

The gene calls are TRBV5-1 and TRBJ2-1; possibly TRBD2 for D (6 bases). There are 17 residues in the CDR3. Trimming left V 1 base short and J 9 bases short, with 23 bases between. CDR1 is SGHRS, CDR2 YFSETQ, per germline. The CDR3 loop is CASSLLSSTPMGGEQFF. The CDR3, as DNA: TGCGCCAGCAGCTTGTTGTCCTCTACCCCCATGGGAGGTGAGCAGTTCTTC.

This rearrangement joins TRBV7-9 to TRBJ1-4; D possibly corresponds to TRBD1 (6 bases). In germline, CDR1 is SEHNR, CDR2 FQNEAQ (reference sequence). There are 14 residues in the CDR3. The V end was cut by 5 bases, the J end by 4 bases, with 11 bases between. The CDR3 sequence: CASSHREINEKLFF. The CDR3 DNA is TGTGCCAGCAGCCACAGGGAGATTAATGAAAAACTGTTTTTT.

The chain is built from TRBV5-1 and TRBJ2-1, with D uncertain. The V end was cut by 0 bases, the J end by 4 bases, with 11 bases between. The CDR3 sequence is 15 residues long. CDR1 SGHRS and CDR2 YFSETQ come from the germline V gene. Here the CDR3 reads CASSLGARVYNEQFF. CDR3 sequence (DNA): TGCGCCAGCAGCTTGGGGGCAAGGGTATACAATGAGCAGTTCTTC.

The chain joins TRBV4-3 to TRBJ2-7; D not resolved. Germline V gene lookup returns CDR1 LGHNA and CDR2 YSLEER. Trimming took off 4 bases at V and 2 bases at J, with 15 bases between the two ends. This CDR3 spans 15 amino acids. The CDR3: CASSLRDKSTYEQYF. The CDR3 region has the DNA TGCGCCAGCAGCCTTCGAGACAAATCTACCTACGAGCAGTACTTC.

As for this clone: Other DNA sequences from this sample encode an identical CDR3 as well. The gene calls are TRBV5-6 and TRBJ2-7; no firm D call. Germline lookup yields CDR1 SGHDT and CDR2 YYEEEE. V shed 0 bases and J shed 4 bases, with 8 bases lying between them. This CDR3 is 13 amino acids long. The chain's CDR3 is CASSLGVSYEQYF. The CDR3 nucleotides are TGTGCCAGCAGCTTGGGGGTCTCGTACGAGCAGTACTTC.

A single count supports this clone. J is TRBJ2-4 and V is TRBV29-1, with D perhaps matching TRBD1 or TRBD2 (6 bases each). The V and J ends lost 6 bases and 2 bases respectively, with 14 bases between them. Germline V CDR1 and CDR2: SQVTM, ANQGSEA. This CDR3 region has 14 residues. The CDR3 reads CSVVGGATKNIQYF. DNA for the CDR3: TGCAGCGTCGTCGGGGGCGCTACCAAAAACATTCAGTACTTC.

This clone is a singleton in its sample. V and J are TRBV4-1 and TRBJ2-6, with D possibly called TRBD1 or TRBD2 (5 bases each). V lost 3 bases and J lost 0, with 6 bases in between. CDR1 MGHRA and CDR2 YSYEKL come from the germline V gene. The CDR3 has 15 residues. DNA for the CDR3: TGCGCCAGCAGCCAGGGACCCTCTGGGGCCAACGTCCTGACTTTC. This encodes CASSQGPSGANVLTF.

This chain connects TRBV19 to TRBJ1-5, with 10 bases identical to TRBD1. CDR3 length: 15 residues. V shed 3 bases, J shed 3 bases, and the junction held 2 bases outside the gene matches. Germline V gives CDR1 LNHDA, CDR2 SQIVND (reference sequence). The CDR3 DNA reads as TGTGCCAGTAGTATGGGGACAGGGGACAATCAGCCCCAGCATTTT. Translation: CASSMGTGDNQPQHF.

The chain employs TRBV19 and TRBJ1-5; a weak D match, TRBD1 (5 bases). The germline V and J ends were trimmed by 7 bases and 4 bases, with 11 bases remaining between them. Germline CDR1 LNHDA, CDR2 SQIVND (reference sequence). The CDR3 sequence is 13 residues long. The CDR3 region is CASTRQLNQPQHF. The CDR3 DNA follows: TGTGCCAGTACCCGACAGTTAAATCAGCCCCAGCATTTT.

The V and J genes are TRBV15 and TRBJ2-1, with 11 bases fitting TRBD2. Per the germline V gene, CDR1 is LNHNV and CDR2 is YYDKDF (reference sequence). V lost 6 bases and J lost 4; bases outside the gene matches: 8. This CDR3 is 16 amino acids long. The CDR3 loop is CATRVGGTSGYNEQFF. The CDR3 DNA reads TGTGCCACCAGAGTGGGAGGGACTAGCGGATACAATGAGCAGTTCTTC.

This chain uses TRBV6-5 with TRBJ2-7, with D hard to call. The CDR3 contains 15 residues. Trimming pared 6 bases from V and 0 bases from J, leaving 15 bases between. The germline gives CDR1 MNHEY, CDR2 SVGAGI. The CDR3 sequence: CASSFRLLSSYEQYF. The CDR3 bases are TGTGCCAGCAGCTTTAGACTCCTGAGCTCCTACGAGCAGTACTTC.

This sequence joins TRBV14 and TRBJ2-3; D is perhaps TRBD2 (5 bases). V gave up 0 bases and J gave up 8 bases, with 15 bases separating them. CDR1 SGHDN and CDR2 FVKESK come from the germline V gene. The CDR3 consists of 15 residues. The CDR3 region has the DNA TGTGCCAGCAGCCAAGACACGATGGGAGTTGGTACGCAGTATTTT. Translation gives CASSQDTMGVGTQYF. Using reference TRBV14 and TRBJ2-3 for the parts outside the CDR3, the full variable domain is EAGVTQFPSHSVIEKGQTVTLRCDPISGHDNLYWYRRVMGKEIKFLLHFVKESKQDESGMPNNRFLAERTGGTYSTLKVQPAELEDSGVYFCASSQDTMGVGTQYFGPGTRLTVL.

The J gene is TRBJ2-2, the V gene TRBV5-5; D is possibly TRBD2 (5 bases). V was shortened by 5 bases and J by 3 bases, with 17 bases between the two germline ends. The length of the CDR3 is 16 residues. Germline CDR1 SGHKS, CDR2 YYEKEE (reference sequence). The CDR3, as DNA: TGTGCCAGCAGTCCGAGGTCGTTCGGGGACACCGGGGAGCTGTTTTTT. This codes for CASSPRSFGDTGELFF.

The chain carries TRBV7-9 and TRBJ2-3, with 9 bases matching TRBD2. There are 18 residues in the CDR3. V trimming: 5 bases; J trimming: 4 bases; junction bases outside the gene matches: 16. CDR1 is SEHNR, CDR2 FQNEAQ, per germline (reference sequence). The CDR3 loop is CASSPSFGAGGPADTQYF. The CDR3 DNA sequence: TGTGCCAGCAGCCCGAGCTTTGGGGCGGGAGGGCCCGCAGATACGCAGTATTTT.

The J gene is TRBJ2-3, the V gene TRBV7-9, with TRBD1 matching 7 bases. Trimming removed 7 bases from V and 1 base from J; junction bases left unmatched: 5. Germline V gene sequence: CDR1 SEHNR, CDR2 FQNEAQ (reference sequence). This CDR3 has 14 residues. Here the CDR3 reads CASKGDSGTDTQYF. The CDR3 DNA is TGTGCCAGCAAAGGGGACAGCGGCACAGATACGCAGTATTTT.

The genes are TRBV29-1 and TRBJ2-1; TRBD1 aligns across 7 bases. Germline V gene sequence: CDR1 SQVTM, CDR2 ANQGSEA. The V gene end was trimmed by 7 bases and the J gene end by 5 bases; junction bases not matched to a gene: 5. This CDR3 spans 12 amino acids. The CDR3 nucleotides are TGCAGCGAAACGACAGGGCACAATGAGCAGTTCTTC. Its translation is CSETTGHNEQFF.

The chain joins TRBV11-2 to TRBJ2-7; 12 nucleotides align to TRBD2. This CDR3 has 14 amino acids. CDR1 is SGHAT, CDR2 FQNNGV, per germline. J was trimmed by 5 bases and V by 3 bases; bases with no gene match: 2. Written as DNA, the CDR3 is TGTGCCAGCAGCTTGCTAGCGGGAGGGCACGAGCAGTACTTC. Amino acid sequence: CASSLLAGGHEQYF.

The CDR3 here is CASSPLPRGTETNTEAFF. CDR3 coding DNA: TGTGCCAGCTCACCACTACCTCGGGGGACAGAGACGAACACTGAAGCTTTCTTT. This chain joins TRBV18 and TRBJ1-1, with TRBD1 matching 7 bases. The CDR3 consists of 18 residues. The V gene end was trimmed by 1 base and the J gene end by 1 base; junction bases not matched to a gene: 12. In germline, CDR1 is KGHSH, CDR2 LQKENI.

The chain employs TRBV18 and TRBJ1-5; D is uncertain. The V end lost 4 bases, the J end lost 4 bases, and 8 bases lay between the germline ends. The germline CDR1 and CDR2 sequences are KGHSH and LQKENI. The CDR3 length is 13 residues. In DNA, the CDR3 is TGTGCCAGCTCACGAACGGAAAATCAGCCCCAGCATTTT. As protein: CASSRTENQPQHF. The full variable domain, in which reference TRBV18 and TRBJ1-5 provide the parts outside the CDR3, is NAGVMQNPRHLVRRRGQEARLRCSPMKGHSHVYWYRQLPEEGLKFMVYLQKENIIDESGMPKERFSAEFPKEGPSILRIQQVVRGDSAAYFCASSRTENQPQHFGDGTRLSIL.